A selection of T cell receptor beta chains follows, all from one sample in a study of T cells after yellow fever vaccination. TCRdb redid the calling of the 5' RACE reads with MiXCR, one entry per CDR3 protein. The sample yields 90,000 to 130,000 distinct CDR3 sequences, approximately 8.4% seen once. The source was CD8+ T cells sorted from PBMCs, collected 45 days after the yellow fever booster vaccination. The receptors shown here come from a man younger than 40 who received the YFV17D yellow fever vaccine. CDR3s include the opening cysteine and the closing phenylalanine or tryptophan. Each record gives: V gene, D gene, clone size, J gene, CDR3 protein, CDR3 DNA. D genes are given only for firm matches. Rows may omit the clone size; those that give it use once, few, many or a size class.

>TRBV4-3|-|few|TRBJ2-1
CASSQDSPPYNEQFF
TGCGCCAGCAGCCAAGATTCCCCTCCCTACAATGAGCAGTTCTTC
>TRBV27|TRBD2|-|TRBJ2-7
CASSGVASGTHEQYF
TGTGCCAGCAGTGGAGTGGCTAGCGGGACTCACGAGCAGTACTTC
>TRBV12-3/TRBV12-4|TRBD1|few|TRBJ2-5
CASSRTGGQETQYF
TGTGCCAGCAGCCGGACAGGAGGCCAAGAGACCCAGTACTTC
>TRBV29-1|-|few|TRBJ2-7
CSVAVGRGSYEQYF
TGCAGCGTGGCGGTCGGCAGGGGTTCGTACGAGCAGTACTTC
>TRBV20-1|TRBD2|medium-sized|TRBJ2-3
CSATRLAGGWGTDTQYF
TGCAGTGCGACTAGACTAGCGGGAGGATGGGGCACAGATACGCAGTATTTT
>TRBV27|TRBD1|-|TRBJ2-3
CASSVTPGQGITDTQYF
TGTGCCAGCAGTGTAACCCCGGGACAGGGGATCACAGATACGCAGTATTTT
>TRBV28|-|many|TRBJ2-4
CASTPSIQAKNIQYF
TGTGCCAGCACCCCTAGTATTCAAGCCAAAAACATTCAGTACTTC
>TRBV9|-|many|TRBJ2-7
CASSVAGVREQYF
TGTGCCAGCAGCGTAGCTGGAGTTCGGGAGCAGTACTTC
>TRBV10-3|-|many|TRBJ2-7
CATREGEQYF
TGTGCCACCCGAGAGGGTGAGCAGTACTTC
>TRBV5-1|TRBD1|many|TRBJ2-2
CASSAGTGPNTGELFF
TGCGCCAGCAGCGCCGGGACAGGCCCGAACACCGGGGAGCTGTTTTTT
>TRBV5-1|-|many|TRBJ1-5
CASSLDGGDQPQHF
TGCGCCAGCAGCTTGGACGGGGGCGATCAGCCCCAGCATTTT
>TRBV28|TRBD2|many|TRBJ2-5
CASSLGLAGGYPETQYF
TGTGCCAGCAGTTTAGGGCTAGCGGGAGGATATCCGGAGACCCAGTACTTC
>TRBV7-2|TRBD2|many|TRBJ2-7
CASSSPGLARPEQYF
TGTGCCAGCAGCTCCCCGGGACTAGCGAGACCTGAGCAGTACTTC
>TRBV11-2|TRBD2|many|TRBJ2-1
CASLAGGYNEQFF
TGTGCCAGTTTGGCGGGAGGGTATAACGAGCAGTTCTTC
>TRBV7-6|-|many|TRBJ2-7
CASSLGESYEQYF
TGTGCCAGCAGCTTGGGAGAATCCTACGAGCAGTACTTC
>TRBV12-3/TRBV12-4|-|many|TRBJ1-1
CASGTTEYMNTEAFF
TGTGCCAGCGGAACTACAGAGTACATGAACACTGAAGCTTTCTTT
>TRBV20-1|-|many|TRBJ1-1
CSARGSPAEAFF
TGCAGTGCTAGAGGATCCCCGGCCGAAGCTTTCTTT
>TRBV29-1|-|many|TRBJ2-1
CSVILDSDNEQFF
TGCAGCGTGATCCTGGACAGTGACAATGAGCAGTTCTTC
>TRBV4-3|TRBD1|many|TRBJ1-2
CASSQDRVGQGWSYTF
TGCGCCAGCAGCCAAGACCGAGTGGGACAGGGTTGGAGCTACACCTTC
>TRBV6-5|-|few|TRBJ2-7
CASSYGRSNSYEQYF
TGTGCCAGCAGTTACGGGCGGTCGAACTCCTACGAGCAGTACTTC
>TRBV5-4|TRBD2|-|TRBJ2-5
CASSLKREDWGETQYF
TGTGCCAGCAGCCTGAAGCGGGAGGACTGGGGAGAGACCCAGTACTTC